This T cell receptor (beta chain) emerged from a study of CD8+ T cells in alopecia areata. The CDR3 is 13 amino acids. Germline CDR1 reads MDHEN; CDR2 reads SYDVKM. V lost 7 bases, J lost 4 bases, and 13 bases lay in between. The treatment was: oral pan-JAK inhibitor, 5-10 mg twice daily. Extracted from the samples, RNA was reverse transcribed into cDNA to serve as the sequencing template. Some clones are missing from TCRdb's copy, which holds only in-frame ones; the method was immunoSEQ multiplex PCR. Of 130,000 or so clones listed, under 65% are singletons. This clone was seen only a few times. Here the sequenced sample was CD4+ T cells sorted from blood, taken at week 4, from a patient treated with tofacitinib. This sequence joins TRBV28 and TRBJ2-5; perhaps TRBD1 as D (7 bases). The receptor was isolated from a human donor with alopecia areata. CDR3 bases: TGTGCCAGCAAACAGGGGAGGAGAGAGACCCAGTACTTC. It codes for CASKQGRRETQYF.